The 8 T cell receptor beta chains in this list originate from one sample, sequenced in a study of blood T cell repertoires in COVID-19. Measured with immunoSEQ multiplex PCR; TCRdb has only the in-frame clones, and not every one. The sample lists 220,000 or so clones, about 84% occurring once. Sequencing was carried out using PBMCs or T cells enriched from blood (not recorded which). Source of these receptors: a woman aged 45-60 years who had recovered from COVID-19.

The chain links TRBV11-2 to TRBJ2-7, with D hard to call. The length of the CDR3 is 13 residues. The germline V gene encodes CDR1 SGHAT and CDR2 FQNNGV. V was cut by 1 base and J by 2 bases, with 6 bases left in between. The CDR3 sequence: CASSLGSPYEQYF. CDR3 DNA sequence: TGTGCCAGCAGCTTAGGAAGCCCCTACGAGCAGTACTTC.

There are a few counts of this clone. This chain connects TRBV4-2 to TRBJ1-3; no firm D call. This CDR3 region has 14 residues. Trimming took 0 bases from V and 9 from J, leaving 12 bases between them. CDR1 and CDR2 (germline): LGHNA, YNFKEQ. The CDR3 reads CASSQDLGGITIYF. In DNA, the CDR3 is TGTGCCAGCAGCCAAGATCTGGGAGGGATCACCATATATTTT.

J is TRBJ1-1 and V is TRBV19, with TRBD1 identical over 7 bases. CDR3 length: 16 residues. The germline V gene has CDR1 LNHDA and CDR2 SQIVND (reference sequence). V was pared by 3 bases and J by 4 bases, with 11 bases of the junction left unmatched. The CDR3 coding sequence is TGTGCCAGTAGTATTTCAGGGGGAAAGCTCGGCACTGAAGCTTTCTTT. Translation: CASSISGGKLGTEAFF.

The J gene is TRBJ2-4, the V gene TRBV3-1 (or the pseudogene TRBV3-2); TRBD2 might be the D (5 bases). The CDR3 runs 16 residues. Per the germline V gene, CDR1 is LGHDT and CDR2 is YNNKEL (reference sequence). V was shortened by 4 bases and J by 0 bases, with 13 bases between the two germline ends. CDR3 loop: CASSPARTLAKNIQYF. The CDR3 coding sequence is TGTGCCAGCAGCCCGGCGAGGACTCTAGCCAAAAACATTCAGTACTTC.

The V gene is TRBV19, the J gene TRBJ1-1, with D tentatively TRBD1 (6 bases). CDR3 size: 17 residues. V was shortened by 3 bases and J by 1 base, with 18 bases between the two germline ends. Germline-derived CDR1 and CDR2 are LNHDA and SQIVND (reference sequence). The CDR3 nucleotides read TGTGCCAGTAGTATTCAACAGGGTACAGGGCGGAACACTGAAGCTTTCTTT. It is translated as CASSIQQGTGRNTEAFF.

The chain carries TRBV2 and TRBJ2-7; 15 nucleotides match TRBD2. The CDR3 loop spans 15 amino acids. Per germline, CDR1 SNHLY and CDR2 FYNNEI. Unmatched junction bases numbered 3, after V lost 9 bases and J lost 0 bases. DNA of the CDR3: TGTGCCAGAGGGACTAGCGGGAGGTACTCCTACGAGCAGTACTTC. It yields the protein CARGTSGRYSYEQYF.

The chain has TRBV4-3 and TRBJ1-6; tentatively, D is TRBD1 (5 bases). V shed 0 bases and J shed 0 bases, with 12 bases lying between them. Germline V gene sequence: CDR1 LGHNA, CDR2 YSLEER. This CDR3 has 18 residues. DNA for the CDR3: TGCGCCAGCAGCCAAGACCGGGGGGGGAGCTCCTATAATTCACCCCTCCACTTT. Encoded protein: CASSQDRGGSSYNSPLHF.

V gene TRBV19 combines with J gene TRBJ1-5; D is undetermined. V was cut by 5 bases and J by 3 bases, with 8 bases left in between. Germline CDR1 LNHDA, CDR2 SQIVND (reference sequence). The CDR3 covers 13 residues. CDR3: CASSGGNNQPQHF. CDR3 coding DNA: TGTGCCAGTAGTGGCGGGAACAATCAGCCCCAGCATTTT.